This TCR beta chain was sequenced during a study of graft-versus-host responses after intestinal transplantation. Study details: The study gave all recipients anti-thymocyte globulin induction, then tacrolimus and steroids for roughly 3 years. Study-level findings and limits: Declines in HvG clones occurring early post-transplant were associated with peak circulating GvH clone levels. When patients had graft-donor T cell macrochimerism, their allografts held high graft-versus-host to host-versus-graft clonal ratios.

Sequenced by immunoSEQ multiplex PCR; TCRdb stores in-frame clones only, minus some. Seen here are fewer than 95,000 clones, approximately 94% observed once, and the top ten hold 2%. V was trimmed by 1 base and J by 8 bases, leaving 18 bases between them. This CDR3 has 16 residues. CDR1 is LNHNV, CDR2 YYDKDF, per germline (reference sequence). Comment on this clone: Its matching antigen is unknown.

Source: unstimulated CD8+ T cells sorted from spleen or lymph node cells, taken before intestinal transplant. This TCR came from a human donor who received an intestinal transplant. The chain links TRBV15 to TRBJ2-1; a possible D gene is TRBD1 (5 bases). The CDR3 DNA follows: TGTGCCACCAGCAGAGCCGAAGGGGCGCGGAGCGATGAGCAGTTCTTC. It specifies CATSRAEGARSDEQFF.